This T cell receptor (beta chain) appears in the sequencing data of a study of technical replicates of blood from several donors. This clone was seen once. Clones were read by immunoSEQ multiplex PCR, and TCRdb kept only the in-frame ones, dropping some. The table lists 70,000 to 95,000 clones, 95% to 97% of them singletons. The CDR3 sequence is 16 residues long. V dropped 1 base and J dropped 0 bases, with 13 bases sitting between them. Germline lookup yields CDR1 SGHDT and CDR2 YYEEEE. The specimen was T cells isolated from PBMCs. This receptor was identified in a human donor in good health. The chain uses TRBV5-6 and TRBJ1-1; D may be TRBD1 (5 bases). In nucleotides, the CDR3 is TGTGCCAGCAGCTTGACAGGACGATACCTGAACACTGAAGCTTTCTTT. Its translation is CASSLTGRYLNTEAFF.